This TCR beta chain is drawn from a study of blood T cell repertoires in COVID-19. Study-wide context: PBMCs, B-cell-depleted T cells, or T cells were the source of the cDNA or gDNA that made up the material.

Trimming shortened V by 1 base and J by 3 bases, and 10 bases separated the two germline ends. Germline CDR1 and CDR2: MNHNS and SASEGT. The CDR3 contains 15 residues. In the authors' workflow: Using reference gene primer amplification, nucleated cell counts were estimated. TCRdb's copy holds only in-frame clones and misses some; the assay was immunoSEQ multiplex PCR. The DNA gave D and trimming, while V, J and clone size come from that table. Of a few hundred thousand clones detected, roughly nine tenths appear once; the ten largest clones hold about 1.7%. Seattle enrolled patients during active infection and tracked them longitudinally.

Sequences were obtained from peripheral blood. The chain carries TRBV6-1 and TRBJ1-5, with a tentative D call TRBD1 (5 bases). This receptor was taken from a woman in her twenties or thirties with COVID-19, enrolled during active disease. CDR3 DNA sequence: TGTGCCAGCAGTGAAGGGCCAGGGCCCAATCAGCCCCAGCATTTT. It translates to CASSEGPGPNQPQHF.